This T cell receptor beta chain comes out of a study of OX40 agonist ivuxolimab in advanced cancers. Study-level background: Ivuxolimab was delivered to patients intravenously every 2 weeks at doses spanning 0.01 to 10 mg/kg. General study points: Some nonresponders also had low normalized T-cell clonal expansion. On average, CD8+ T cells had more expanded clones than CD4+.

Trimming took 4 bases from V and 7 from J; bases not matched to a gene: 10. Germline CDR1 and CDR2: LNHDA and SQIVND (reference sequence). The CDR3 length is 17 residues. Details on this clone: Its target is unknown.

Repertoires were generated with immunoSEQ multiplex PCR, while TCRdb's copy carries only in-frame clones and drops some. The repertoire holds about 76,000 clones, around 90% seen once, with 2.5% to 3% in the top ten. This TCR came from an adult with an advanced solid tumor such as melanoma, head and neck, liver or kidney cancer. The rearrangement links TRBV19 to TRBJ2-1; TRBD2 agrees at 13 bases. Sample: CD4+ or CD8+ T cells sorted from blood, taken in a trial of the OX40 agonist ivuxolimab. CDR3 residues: CASSRKRLAGGFNEQFF. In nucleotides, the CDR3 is TGTGCCAGTAGTAGAAAGCGACTAGCGGGGGGATTTAATGAGCAGTTCTTC.